The entry below gives a single T cell receptor beta chain sequence along with its context. These data come from a study of CD8 T cells in Susac syndrome. RNA in amounts of roughly 0.45 to 1 ug was reverse transcribed with random hexamers. Multiplex PCR with immunoSEQ amplified the TCR beta CDR3 across 54 Vbeta and 13 Jbeta. In TCRdb, the immunoSEQ multiplex PCR reads were re-called with MiXCR into one record per CDR3 protein. Here the sample spans about 120,000 distinct CDR3 sequences, approximately 90% being singletons. The authors sequenced TCR beta from blood CD8+ and CD4+ T cells. It was negative isolation that provided the CD8+ and CD4+ T cells, whereas TEMRA cells were enriched by FACS. Trimming cost V 1 base and J 9 bases, with 8 bases left between them. The CDR3 contains 12 residues.

This clonotype originated in a human donor in good health. The J gene is TRBJ2-3, the V gene TRBV12-3 or TRBV12-4; no clear D gene. The sample consisted of CD8+ T cells from PBMCs. CDR3 region: CASSLGPATQYF. The CDR3 nucleotides are TGTGCCAGCAGTTTAGGCCCCGCAACGCAGTATTTT.